A selection of T cell receptor beta chains follows, all from one sample in a study of spatial heterogeneity in lung cancer. TCRdb used MiXCR to reprocess the 5' RACE reads, holding one entry per CDR3 protein. This sample has about 10,000 distinct CDR3 sequences, with about 25% found just once. The specimen comprised PBMCs, sampled at follow-up. Every receptor here comes from a female donor with early-stage non-small cell lung cancer. CDR3s include the opening cysteine and the closing phenylalanine or tryptophan.

V	CDR3
TRBV5-1	CASSLGRGSGANVLTF
TRBV14	CASSNWDKGSYEQYF
TRBV30	CAWSVGSGSNEKLFF
TRBV5-5	CASSFGFDRGNSPLHF
TRBV11-3	CASSLEAGVDEQFF
TRBV7-2	CASTNRGPLSNEQFF
TRBV18	CASSPGGSMKFYGYTF
TRBV28	CASSIRAPETQYF
TRBV7-9	CASSLEGGTEAFF
TRBV20-1	CSARPPSGRQNYGYTF
TRBV5-6	CASSSGVMGTEAFF
TRBV18	CASSPPGVSRANVLTF
TRBV27	CASRDSRGIVETQYF
TRBV28	CAGQTGGSYEQYF
TRBV28	CASSSPAGVFYNEQFF
TRBV3-1	CASSQDKWRGDEQFF
TRBV12-3/TRBV12-4	CASSLKGQGYEQYF